The clone carrying this TCR beta chain was detected ten times or more. The source of the sample is a study of T-cell reconstitution after alpha-beta-depleted transplantation in children. Unique molecular identifiers were incorporated when the TCRbeta library was constructed. MiXCR was run by TCRdb on the PCR reads, yielding one entry per CDR3 protein. This table has 190,000 or so distinct CDR3 sequences, over 5.5% appearing once. Germline V gene sequence: CDR1 SQVTM, CDR2 ANQGSEA. J gave up 1 base and V 0 bases, and 2 bases lay outside the gene matches. The CDR3 covers 16 residues. The receptor was derived from a human donor who donated a stem cell graft to a child with Wiskott-Aldrich syndrome. Here the sequenced sample was PBMCs from the stem cell graft donor, taken from the stem cell graft. The chain couples TRBV29-1 to TRBJ2-3, with 12 positions matching TRBD2. The DNA for the CDR3 is TGCAGCGTTGAAGATCGGACTAGCGGGGGCACAGATACGCAGTATTTT. Protein: CSVEDRTSGGTDTQYF.